The table lists the clone carrying this TCR beta chain with many counts. This entry is derived from a study of neurological immune-mediated disorders. TCRdb re-called the 5' RACE reads through MiXCR, storing one row per CDR3 protein. The table lists about 65,000 distinct CDR3 sequences, around 4% of them singletons, with more than 2.5% in the top ten. The CDR3 has 14 residues. The germline V gene has CDR1 SGHAT and CDR2 FQNNGV. V lost 3 bases to trimming and J lost 7 bases, with 15 bases between them. The source material was PBMCs. The chain carries TRBV11-2 and TRBJ2-5; tentative D call: TRBD2 (6 bases). The TCR originated in a man aged 45-60 years with multiple sclerosis. The CDR3 reads CASSLVGGFGTQYF. CDR3 DNA: TGTGCCAGCAGCTTGGTTGGGGGGTTTGGGACCCAGTACTTC.